The source of this T cell receptor beta chain is a study of shared clonotypes between healthy human individuals. Naive CD8 cells, CD45RO-negative and positively selected for CCR7, excluded terminally differentiated effector memory CD45RA+ cells. Clones were read by immunoSEQ multiplex PCR, and TCRdb kept only the in-frame ones, dropping some. The repertoire holds 1.5 million to 2.5 million clones, with 85% to 95% as singletons. A remark on this clone: Its specificity is not known.

The CDR3 consists of 16 residues. The V gene's germline CDR1 is SGHVS and CDR2 FQNEAQ. V lost 2 bases and J 2 bases, leaving 13 bases between the germline ends. Notes on the study in general: Naive subsets, compared against memory subsets, generally had larger estimated richness values. Non-shared clonotypes were found to have lower generation probabilities than the clonotypes that were shared by all four of the sorted-subset donors. Of the naive CD4 clonotypes, around 5% were shared across a few donors.

This chain connects TRBV7-8 to TRBJ1-5; D is uncertain. The TCR was taken from a man between 18 and 35 years old in good health. The sample consisted of naive CD8+ T cells sorted from blood. This chain's CDR3 is CASSLYQPYGNQPQHF. The CDR3 DNA is TGTGCCAGCAGCTTATATCAGCCCTATGGCAATCAGCCCCAGCATTTT.